This is a list of T cell receptor beta chains from one sample in a study of cytomegalovirus exposure and HLA in healthy donors. Profiled with immunoSEQ multiplex PCR; TCRdb holds only in-frame clones, not every one. The sample has about 87,000 clones; about 7.6% are singletons. The specimen sequenced was PBMCs. The source of these receptors is a man between 50 and 59 years old in good health and CMV-seronegative. CDR3s include the opening cysteine and the closing phenylalanine or tryptophan. Size values are once, few and many counts, or a class for expanded clones, and some rows have none.

size,J,length,V,CDR3
few,TRBJ2-5,12,TRBV29-1,CSVGQYQETQYF
few,TRBJ1-1,15,TRBV25-1,CASRRWGDMNTEAFF
few,TRBJ1-2,13,TRBV18,CASSPNGGYGYTF
few,TRBJ2-7,14,TRBV6-1,CASDSGQGAHEQYF
few,TRBJ2-3,16,TRBV7-6,CASSLGSGRAEDTQYF
once,TRBJ2-7,18,TRBV7-9,CASSRGLAGHPGVYEQYF
few,TRBJ2-1,16,TRBV7-9,CASSNKGDRGRNEQFF
NA,TRBJ1-2,12,TRBV29-1,CSVDVNRVSYTF
NA,TRBJ2-1,15,TRBV5-1,CASSPLAGEINEQFF
few,TRBJ2-3,15,TRBV7-2,CASSLGRLSTDTQYF
few,TRBJ1-1,14,TRBV10-3,CAISQGAKDTEAFF
NA,TRBJ1-5,15,TRBV2,CASSAGISSNQPQHF
many,TRBJ2-2,14,TRBV9,CASGGGGYTGELFF
few,TRBJ1-4,14,TRBV2,CASSGQGAYEKLFF
few,TRBJ2-1,15,TRBV10-1,CASSGKSSGSYEQFF
NA,TRBJ1-1,13,TRBV5-1,CASWRLDGTETFF
few,TRBJ1-4,15,TRBV28,CASSSNRALSEKLFF
few,TRBJ2-3,12,TRBV29-1,CSVGDRGRTQYF
NA,TRBJ2-2,15,TRBV4-1,CASSVRDRGSGELFF
NA,TRBJ1-1,13,TRBV7-2,CASRQGRVTEAFF
NA,TRBJ2-1,14,TRBV19,CASSIEELVGEQFF
NA,TRBJ2-7,13,TRBV4-1,CASSFGQAYEQYF
NA,TRBJ1-1,16,TRBV28,CASSQTGVQKWAEAFF
few,TRBJ2-1,15,TRBV15,CATSRGRQNYNEQFF
NA,TRBJ2-1,15,TRBV27,CASSSSAGGPNEQFF
few,TRBJ1-2,16,TRBV5-1,CASSLGVPGANYGYTF